The source of this T cell receptor beta chain is a study of cytomegalovirus exposure and HLA in healthy donors (dated by TCRdb to about 2017). Background for the entire study: According to a later analysis, the 120 or so validation repertoires were produced on the same platform as the 666 repertoires of the first cohort. The study aimed to test whether signatures of past pathogen exposure could be identified by cataloging public T cell receptors. Along with the approximately 600-subject first cohort, a separate validation cohort of over a hundred different subjects was used. The study combined high-throughput TCR immunosequencing, statistical association of individual TCRs with disease status, and machine learning to predict cytomegalovirus infection status. Points the paper makes about the study in general: The authors suggested that the approach could potentially be generalized to other disease states and immunological phenotypes. A few of the identified cytomegalovirus-associated TCR beta chains were confirmed in vitro to be specific for cytomegalovirus antigens. Across donors, most TCR sequences were observed very rarely, whereas some public TCRs were present in many individuals. The study gave a list of 150 to 200 TCR beta chains associated with cytomegalovirus. A later analysis lacked HLA typing for the validation cohort, so it scored co-occurrence in that cohort across all 110 or so repertoires. The classifier was reported to diagnose cytomegalovirus status with high specificity and sensitivity in both the original cohort and the validation cohort. In a later analysis, TCRs clustered in the first cohort were found to also tend to co-occur in the roughly 130 validation repertoires, with 90% to 95% of cluster scores above 0.

V and J are truncated by 3 bases and 0 bases respectively, leaving an intervening sequence of 9 bases. The CDR3, cysteine through phenylalanine, is 14 amino acids long. Only the CDR3 DNA is retained, 42 bases long and in frame from the first base. The germline V gene sets CDR1 to SGHVS and CDR2 to FQNEAQ. The library came from the immunoSEQ multiplex PCR assay. The study's own analysis went as follows. A statistical classification framework was built to diagnose cytomegalovirus status from the catalog of TCR beta chain sequences. TCRdb mirrors the immuneACCESS table, restricted to in-frame sequences. Some clones are absent from its copies; in checked studies, under half trace to an unresolved V gene, and the reason for the others is unknown. V and J calls plus clone size are reproduced from that table; the DNA served to infer D and trimming. For this sample there are 150,000 to 200,000 clones; approximately 80% appear just once. About 2% of the sample belongs to the ten largest clones.

The donors belonged to the validation cohort of approximately 130 subjects, which was separate from the roughly 670-subject first cohort. Turning to this clone: Its recognized antigen is unknown. No qualities accompany the bases; no much larger clone lies one base away.

Sample: PBMCs. The chain uses TRBV7-8 and TRBJ2-7; the D segment could be TRBD2, given 5 matching bases. The receptor was derived from a man younger than 40 in good health and CMV-seropositive. In nucleotide form, the sequence is TGTGCCAGCAGCTTGGGCGGGTACTCCTACGAGCAGTACTTC. Its amino acids are CASSLGGYSYEQYF.